The 5 T cell receptor beta chains below come from one sample, sequenced in a study of T cell repertoires in cytomegalovirus infection. TCRdb analysed the reads with MiXCR anew, one entry per CDR3 protein. The data hold fewer than 550,000 distinct CDR3 sequences, with roughly 30% observed a single time. Sequencing used PBMCs. The receptors stem from a human donor in good health (CMV status not recorded). Some clones in this sample may be carry-over from other donors' samples.

The chain is built from TRBV2 and TRBJ2-1, with TRBD2 matching 14 bases. Germline V gives CDR1 SNHLY, CDR2 FYNNEI. V trimming: 8 bases; J trimming: 7 bases; junction bases outside the gene matches: 10. The CDR3 loop spans 16 amino acids. The CDR3 region has the DNA TGTGCCAGCCGAAGACTAGCGGGGGGGTCCTTGAATGAGCAGTTCTTC. Its protein is CASRRLAGGSLNEQFF.

This clonotype was detected only a few times. The rearrangement links TRBV7-2 to TRBJ1-5, with TRBD1 identical over 8 bases. Germline CDR1 reads SGHTA; CDR2 reads FQGNSA. This CDR3 contains 16 residues. V gave up 6 bases and J gave up 2 bases; unmatched junction bases: 9. CDR3 region: CASSLYRGAGNQPQHF. The CDR3 bases are TGTGCCAGCAGTTTATACAGGGGGGCGGGCAATCAGCCCCAGCATTTT.

The rearrangement uses TRBV12-3 or TRBV12-4 and TRBJ1-1; 8 bases match TRBD1. The V segment lost 6 bases and the J segment 7 bases; nucleotides outside the gene matches: 10. The CDR3 runs to 14 residues. CDR3 bases: TGTGCCAGCAGACTACAGGGGGTAGAATATGAAGCTTTCTTT. Amino acid sequence: CASRLQGVEYEAFF.

This clonotype was recorded once. A much bigger clone sits one base away, suggesting this may be a read error. Given the absence of the conserved phenylalanine or tryptophan at the CDR3 end, a read error is likely. V gene TRBV7-6 combines with J gene TRBJ2-7, with D possibly being TRBD1 (6 bases). Trimming removed 2 bases from V and 7 bases from J, with 12 bases in between. This CDR3 spans 13 amino acids. Germline V gene data show CDR1 as SGHVS and CDR2 as FNYEAQ. The CDR3 sequence is CASSLSRDKEQYL. The CDR3 DNA sequence: TGTGCCAGCAGCTTATCCCGGGACAAAGAGCAGTACTTA.

The V and J genes are TRBV7-8 and TRBJ2-3, with 7 bases aligning to TRBD2. After removal of 7 bases from V and 0 bases from J, the junction contained 19 bases not matched to a gene. The CDR3 runs to 19 residues. CDR1 is SGHVS and CDR2 is FQNEAQ in the germline V gene. CDR3 nucleotides: TGTGCCAGCACTCCACTGGTGACTAGCTCCCGATTGAGCACAGATACGCAGTATTTT. Translated, it gives CASTPLVTSSRLSTDTQYF.